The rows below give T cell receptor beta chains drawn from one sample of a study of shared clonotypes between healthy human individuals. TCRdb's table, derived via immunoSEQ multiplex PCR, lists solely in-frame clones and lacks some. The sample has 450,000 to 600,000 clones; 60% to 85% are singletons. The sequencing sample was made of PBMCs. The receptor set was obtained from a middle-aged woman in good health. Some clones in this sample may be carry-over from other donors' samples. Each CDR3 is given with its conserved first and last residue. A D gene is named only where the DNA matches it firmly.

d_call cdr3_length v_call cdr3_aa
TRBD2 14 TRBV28 CASSQTSGTYEQYF
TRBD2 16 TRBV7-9 CASSLASAGGHNEQFF
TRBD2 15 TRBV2 CASSELTSGSGTQYF
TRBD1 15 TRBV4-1 CASSQDTGGVREQYF
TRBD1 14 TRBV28 CASSPTGGIEKLFF
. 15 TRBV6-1 CASSALAQKQETQYF
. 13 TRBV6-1 CASTPSEVREQYF
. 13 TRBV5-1 CASSLVPSNEQFF
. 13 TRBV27 CASSFSLNTEAFF
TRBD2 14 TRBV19 CASGGLAGNSEQFF
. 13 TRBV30 CAWSEIRGTEAFF
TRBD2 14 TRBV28 CAAQAGGAKNIQYF
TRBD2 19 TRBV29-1 CSVITLKGLAGGFSYEQYF
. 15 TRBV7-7 CASSLGPTVGYEQYF
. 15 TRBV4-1 CASSLGGWGDTEAFF
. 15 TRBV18 CASSPPAGDTGELFF
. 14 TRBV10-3 CAISDQGRLDEQYF
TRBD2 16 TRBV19 CASSMGLAEYTDTQYF
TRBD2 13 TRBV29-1 CSVRTSGAYEQYF
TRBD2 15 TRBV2 CASSELAGDSDTQYF
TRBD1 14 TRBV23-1 CASSQTGFSTEAFF
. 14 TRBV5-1 CASRGDTNTGELFF
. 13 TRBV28 CASSLSQLAEQFF
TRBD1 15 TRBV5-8 CASSSLQGALRGLFF
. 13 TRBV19 CASIGARIPEAFF
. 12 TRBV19 CASSPLNTEAFF
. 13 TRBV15 CATSREKGEKLFF
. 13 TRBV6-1 CASSTSPNYGYTF